The 29 T cell receptor beta chains in this list originate from one sample, sequenced in a study of cytomegalovirus exposure and HLA in healthy donors. PCR employed 60 Vbeta and 13 Jbeta primers. Data came from immunoSEQ multiplex PCR; TCRdb stores just in-frame clones and leaves some out. Altogether about 80,000 clones are present, approximately 65% being singletons, with the ten largest covering approximately 4%. Input material: PBMCs. The origin of the receptors is a male donor in good health and CMV-seropositive.

The chain links TRBV4-2 to TRBJ2-1; 14 bases match TRBD2. The CDR3 loop spans 19 amino acids. In germline, CDR1 is LGHNA, CDR2 YNFKEQ. The V and J ends lost 5 bases and 0 bases, in that order; junction bases with no gene match: 9. CDR3 DNA sequence: TGTGCCAGCAGCGAAGCGGGACTAGCGGGAGTTAGCTCCTACAATGAGCAGTTCTTC. Translating it yields CASSEAGLAGVSSYNEQFF.

The chain couples TRBV11-2 to TRBJ1-4, with D perhaps TRBD1 (5 bases). Trimming cost V 4 bases and J 5 bases, with 8 bases left between them. The germline CDR1 and CDR2 sequences are SGHAT and FQNNGV. This CDR3 is 13 amino acids long. The CDR3 DNA sequence: TGTGCCAGCAGCTCAGGGCTGAATGAAAAACTGTTTTTT. It translates to CASSSGLNEKLFF.

The CDR3 reads CASSGSGQVNQPQHF. For the CDR3, the DNA is TGTGCCAGCAGTGGGTCGGGACAAGTCAATCAGCCCCAGCATTTT. J is TRBJ1-5 and V is TRBV2, with D possibly matching TRBD1 (6 bases). The CDR3 spans 15 residues. The germline CDR1 and CDR2 sequences are SNHLY and FYNNEI. V lost 4 bases to trimming and J lost 3 bases, with 13 bases between them.

This clone was found once. The V call is TRBV4-2, the J call TRBJ2-3, with no clear D. Germline values: CDR1 LGHNA, CDR2 YNFKEQ. Between the trimmed V and J ends, which lost 5 bases and 4 bases, there was a span of 10 bases. The CDR3 contains 13 residues. Here the CDR3 DNA reads TGTGCCAGCAGCATTGGGCCCGCAGATACGCAGTATTTT. Its protein is CASSIGPADTQYF.

V gene TRBV7-3 combines with J gene TRBJ2-1, with TRBD2 as a possible D gene (5 bases). The V end was cut by 2 bases, the J end by 0 bases, with 8 bases between. Looked up from germline, CDR1 is SGHTA and CDR2 is FQGTGA. The CDR3 has 15 residues. This chain's CDR3 is CASSLYSGSYNEQFF. In DNA form, the CDR3 reads TGTGCCAGCAGCTTATACAGCGGCTCCTACAATGAGCAGTTCTTC. Variable domain in full (rest from reference TRBV7-3 and TRBJ2-1): GAGVSQTPSNKVTEKGKYVELRCDPISGHTALYWYRQSLGQGPEFLIYFQGTGAADDSGLPNDRFFAVRPEGSVSTLKIQRTERGDSAVYLCASSLYSGSYNEQFFGPGTRLTVL.

The chain links TRBV18 to TRBJ2-3, with TRBD1 identical over 7 bases. The CDR3 contains 16 residues. In germline, CDR1 is KGHSH, CDR2 LQKENI. J lost 2 bases, V lost 6 bases, and 11 bases had no gene match. DNA for the CDR3: TGTGCCAGCTCCCAACTACGAGGGGGCAACACAGATACGCAGTATTTT. It translates to CASSQLRGGNTDTQYF.

This rearrangement joins TRBV6-1 to TRBJ1-1, with D tentatively TRBD1 (6 bases). Germline CDR1 reads MNHNS; CDR2 reads SASEGT. The ends were cut back, 5 bases at V and 11 bases at J, with 15 bases in the middle. CDR3 length equals 12 residues. The CDR3 nucleotides read TGTGCCAGCAGTTTGAAAACAGGGTACGCTTTCTTT. Its protein product is CASSLKTGYAFF.

The chain links TRBV28 to TRBJ2-2; 9 bases are shared with TRBD2. J lost 5 bases, V lost 2 bases, and 6 bases had no gene match. The CDR3 is made up of 16 amino acids. Germline V gene data show CDR1 as MDHEN and CDR2 as SYDVKM. The CDR3 DNA follows: TGTGCCAGCAGTTTACCTCGGGCGGGGGGGACCGGGGAGCTGTTTTTT. Amino acids: CASSLPRAGGTGELFF.

V gene TRBV7-2 combines with J gene TRBJ2-1, with 11 bases lining up with TRBD2. Trimming at V came to 4 bases and at J to 12 bases, leaving 14 bases not matched to a gene. Germline V lookup: CDR1 SGHTA, CDR2 FQGNSA. The CDR3 totals 16 residues. The CDR3 loop reads CASSSSSSGGQQGQFF. Here the CDR3 DNA reads TGTGCCAGCAGCTCCTCCTCTAGCGGGGGGCAACAGGGGCAGTTCTTC.

This chain connects TRBV6-1 to TRBJ2-7; TRBD1 matches at 8 bases. The CDR3 loop spans 16 amino acids. Losses at the gene ends were 3 bases for V and 4 bases for J; bases not matched to a gene: 11. The germline V gene encodes CDR1 MNHNS and CDR2 SASEGT. The CDR3 bases are TGTGCCAGCAGTGACCTTGTAGGACAGGGTAAATACGAGCAGTACTTC. Protein sequence: CASSDLVGQGKYEQYF.

The chain carries TRBV6-5 and TRBJ2-5; a possible D gene is TRBD2 (6 bases). V was shortened by 5 bases and J by 1 base, with 11 bases between the two germline ends. CDR1 and CDR2 (germline): MNHEY, SVGAGI. This CDR3 has 14 amino acids. As DNA, the CDR3 is TGTGCCAGCAGTCTGTCCGGGGGCCAAGAGACCCAGTACTTC. It is translated as CASSLSGGQETQYF.

The rearrangement links TRBV5-6 to TRBJ2-7; 8 bases are a match to TRBD2. The germline V gene has CDR1 SGHDT and CDR2 YYEEEE. With 0 bases clipped from V and 0 bases from J, the junction kept 5 bases outside the gene matches. This CDR3 has 16 amino acids. The DNA for the CDR3 is TGTGCCAGCAGCTTGGGTGCGGGGGGCGTCTCCTACGAGCAGTACTTC. Residues: CASSLGAGGVSYEQYF.

This clone has a handful of counts. The chain has TRBV2 and TRBJ1-1; tentative D call: TRBD1 (6 bases). Per germline, CDR1 SNHLY and CDR2 FYNNEI. The CDR3 covers 19 residues. Trimming shortened V by 1 base and J by 5 bases, and 26 bases separated the two germline ends. The CDR3 sequence is CASSEGYRVAGAGLTEAFF. The CDR3 coding sequence is TGTGCCAGCAGTGAAGGATACAGAGTGGCGGGGGCCGGGTTGACTGAAGCTTTCTTT.

The gene calls are TRBV14 and TRBJ2-3; weak D call: TRBD2 (5 bases). The CDR3 is made up of 15 amino acids. CDR1 and CDR2 (germline): SGHDN, FVKESK. V was clipped by 2 bases and J by 2 bases, with 11 bases between them. The DNA of the CDR3 is TGTGCCAGCAGCCAAACTTCGGGGTTCACAGATACGCAGTATTTT. Its translation is CASSQTSGFTDTQYF.

V gene TRBV9 combines with J gene TRBJ1-2, with D possibly being TRBD1 (5 bases). This CDR3 region has 13 residues. The V end was cut by 0 bases, the J end by 7 bases, with 10 bases between. Germline lookup yields CDR1 SGDLS and CDR2 YYNGEE. DNA of the CDR3: TGTGCCAGCAGCGTAGAGGGAACAGGTGGCTACACCTTC. Its translation is CASSVEGTGGYTF.

The genes are TRBV9 and TRBJ1-1; 8 bases agree with TRBD1. The CDR3 consists of 16 residues. Germline CDR1 SGDLS, CDR2 YYNGEE. Trimming took 0 bases from V and 6 from J; bases not matched to a gene: 10. The chain's CDR3 is CASSVGRRTGLAEAFF. CDR3 nucleotides: TGTGCCAGCAGCGTAGGGCGTCGGACAGGGCTCGCTGAAGCTTTCTTT.

The chain has TRBV11-2 and TRBJ2-3; 7 nucleotides match TRBD1. The CDR3 is 15 residues long. V shed 2 bases and J 5 bases; nucleotides not matched to a gene: 7. Germline V lookup: CDR1 SGHAT, CDR2 FQNNGV. CDR3 bases: TGTGCCAGCAGCTTACGTGAAGGGGGCAGAGATACGCAGTATTTT. This codes for CASSLREGGRDTQYF.

This rearrangement joins TRBV28 to TRBJ2-7; TRBD1 matches at 8 bases. This CDR3 comprises 15 residues. V was pared by 3 bases and J by 5 bases, with 9 bases of the junction left unmatched. Germline CDR1 reads MDHEN; CDR2 reads SYDVKM. The CDR3 is CASSFRGQGVNEQYF. For the CDR3, the DNA is TGTGCCAGCAGTTTCAGGGGGCAAGGGGTGAACGAGCAGTACTTC. The whole variable domain, filled in from reference TRBV28 and TRBJ2-7, reads DVKVTQSSRYLVKRTGEKVFLECVQDMDHENMFWYRQDPGLGLRLIYFSYDVKMKEKGDIPEGYSVSREKKERFSLILESASTNQTSMYLCASSFRGQGVNEQYFGPGTRLTVT.

The gene calls are TRBV28 and TRBJ1-1; D call uncertain. CDR3 length: 14 residues. V lost 5 bases to trimming and J lost 5 bases, with 15 bases between them. Per germline, CDR1 MDHEN and CDR2 SYDVKM. CDR3 sequence: CASSPSLTRTEAFF. The CDR3 coding sequence is TGTGCCAGCAGTCCTTCCTTGACAAGAACTGAAGCTTTCTTT. Full variable domain (outside the CDR3, taken from reference TRBV28 and TRBJ1-1): DVKVTQSSRYLVKRTGEKVFLECVQDMDHENMFWYRQDPGLGLRLIYFSYDVKMKEKGDIPEGYSVSREKKERFSLILESASTNQTSMYLCASSPSLTRTEAFFGQGTRLTVV.

The chain has TRBV6-5 and TRBJ2-3, with D perhaps TRBD2 (5 bases). The germline CDR1 and CDR2 sequences are MNHEY and SVGAGI. The germline V and J ends were trimmed by 4 bases and 2 bases, with 16 bases remaining between them. This CDR3 is 16 amino acids long. CDR3 DNA: TGTGCCAGCAGTTTACGACCCAGCGACTACACAGATACGCAGTATTTT. Translation gives CASSLRPSDYTDTQYF.

This clone was recorded once. The V and J genes are TRBV28 and TRBJ2-1, with a weak D call TRBD2 (6 bases). The germline V gene has CDR1 MDHEN and CDR2 SYDVKM. V lost 0 bases, J lost 5 bases, and 8 bases lay in between. This CDR3 has 14 residues. CDR3 sequence reads: CASSLWGGDNEQFF. DNA for the CDR3: TGTGCCAGCAGTTTATGGGGAGGAGACAATGAGCAGTTCTTC.

The chain links TRBV16 to TRBJ2-7; 7 bases map to TRBD1. Unmatched junction bases numbered 3, after V lost 2 bases and J lost 5 bases. CDR3 length: 13 residues. CDR1 is KGHSY, CDR2 FQNENV, per germline. The CDR3 is CASSQDRANEQYF. CDR3 nucleotide sequence: TGTGCCAGCAGCCAAGACAGGGCCAACGAGCAGTACTTC.

This clone showed up just a few times. The CDR3 DNA reads as TGTGCCAGCAGCTCGCGGACTAGCGGAACCTACAATGAGCAGTTCTTC. This gives the protein CASSSRTSGTYNEQFF. The chain has TRBV7-9 and TRBJ2-1; 10 bases line up with TRBD2. Trimming at V came to 4 bases and at J to 2 bases, leaving 5 bases not matched to a gene. Germline assignment: CDR1 SEHNR and CDR2 FQNEAQ (reference sequence). The CDR3 contains 16 residues.

This clone has only a few counts. CDR3 in DNA: TGTGCCAGCAGTTTACATGGGACTAGCGGCACCTACGAGCAGTACTTC. Its translation is CASSLHGTSGTYEQYF. The chain carries TRBV28 and TRBJ2-7; 11 positions match TRBD2. Per germline, CDR1 MDHEN and CDR2 SYDVKM. V was clipped by 2 bases and J by 2 bases; unmatched bases: 5. This CDR3 is built from 16 residues.

This clone was detected only once. V usage is TRBV7-2 and J usage is TRBJ1-2; D is unclear. There are 13 residues in the CDR3. CDR1 is SGHTA and CDR2 is FQGNSA in the germline V gene. V lost 5 bases to trimming and J lost 2 bases, with 9 bases between them. The CDR3 DNA follows: TGTGCCAGCAGCCCCGACAAAAACTATGGCTACACCTTC. Translating gives CASSPDKNYGYTF.

The gene calls are TRBV12-5 and TRBJ2-1, with D tentatively TRBD2 (7 bases). CDR3 length equals 14 residues. CDR1 LGHNT and CDR2 FRNRAP come from the germline V gene. Trimming stripped 9 bases from V and 5 bases from J, with 17 bases between. The CDR3 reads CARAQKGGDNEQFF. The CDR3 DNA is TGTGCTAGGGCTCAAAAAGGGGGGGACAATGAGCAGTTCTTC.

The rearrangement joins TRBV5-1 to TRBJ2-2; D may be TRBD1 (6 bases). The germline CDR1 and CDR2 sequences are SGHRS and YFSETQ. The germline V and J ends were trimmed by 5 bases and 1 base, with 12 bases remaining between them. The CDR3 covers 15 residues. CDR3 sequence reads: CASREKQGNTGELFF. In nucleotides, the CDR3 is TGCGCCAGCAGAGAAAAACAGGGGAACACCGGGGAGCTGTTTTTT.

The CDR3 protein is CASSALLATQGDTQYF. The CDR3 nucleotides are TGTGCCAGCAGCGCCCTTCTAGCGACCCAAGGGGATACGCAGTATTTT. This chain uses TRBV7-9 with TRBJ2-3; D may be TRBD2 (6 bases). From germline, CDR1 is SEHNR and CDR2 FQNEAQ (reference sequence). This CDR3 contains 16 residues. Trimming took 5 bases from V and 6 from J, leaving 21 bases between them.

The chain links TRBV13 to TRBJ1-2; TRBD1 might be the D (5 bases). Germline lookup yields CDR1 PRHDT and CDR2 FYEKMQ (reference sequence). The CDR3 runs 14 residues. V lost 5 bases to trimming and J lost 4 bases, with 14 bases between them. The CDR3 sequence is CASSMGTGGYGYTF. CDR3 sequence (DNA): TGTGCCAGCAGCATGGGGACTGGGGGCTATGGCTACACCTTC.